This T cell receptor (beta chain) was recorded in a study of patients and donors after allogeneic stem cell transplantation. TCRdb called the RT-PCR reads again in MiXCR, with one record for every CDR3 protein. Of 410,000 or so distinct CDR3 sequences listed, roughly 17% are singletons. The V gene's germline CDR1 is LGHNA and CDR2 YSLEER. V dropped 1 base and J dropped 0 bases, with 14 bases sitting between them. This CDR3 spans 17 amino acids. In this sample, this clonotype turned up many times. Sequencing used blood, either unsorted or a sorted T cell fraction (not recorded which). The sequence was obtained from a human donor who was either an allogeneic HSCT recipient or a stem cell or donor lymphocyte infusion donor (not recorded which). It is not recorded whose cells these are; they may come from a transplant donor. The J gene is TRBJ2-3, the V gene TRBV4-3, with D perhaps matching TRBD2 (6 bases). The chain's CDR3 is CASSQGTKRESTDTQYF. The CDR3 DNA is TGCGCCAGCAGCCAAGGGACGAAACGGGAGAGCACAGATACGCAGTATTTT.